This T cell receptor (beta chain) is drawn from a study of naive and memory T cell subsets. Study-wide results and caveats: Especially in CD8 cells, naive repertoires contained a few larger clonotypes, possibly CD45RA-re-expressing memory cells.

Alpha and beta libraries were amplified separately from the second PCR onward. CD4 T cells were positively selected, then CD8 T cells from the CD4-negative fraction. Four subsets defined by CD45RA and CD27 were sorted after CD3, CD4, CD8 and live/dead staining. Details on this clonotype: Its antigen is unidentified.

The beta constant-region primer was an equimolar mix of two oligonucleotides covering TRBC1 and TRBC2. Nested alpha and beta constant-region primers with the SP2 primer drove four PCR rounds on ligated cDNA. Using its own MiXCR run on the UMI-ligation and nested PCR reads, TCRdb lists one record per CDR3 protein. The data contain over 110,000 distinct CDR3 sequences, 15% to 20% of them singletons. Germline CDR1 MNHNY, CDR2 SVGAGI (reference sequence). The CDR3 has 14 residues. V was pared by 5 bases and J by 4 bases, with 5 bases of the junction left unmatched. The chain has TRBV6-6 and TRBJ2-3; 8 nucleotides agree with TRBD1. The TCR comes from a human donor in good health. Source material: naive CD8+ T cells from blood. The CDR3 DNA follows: TGTGCCAGCAGTGCTACACAGGGGGCAGATACGCAGTATTTT. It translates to CASSATQGADTQYF.